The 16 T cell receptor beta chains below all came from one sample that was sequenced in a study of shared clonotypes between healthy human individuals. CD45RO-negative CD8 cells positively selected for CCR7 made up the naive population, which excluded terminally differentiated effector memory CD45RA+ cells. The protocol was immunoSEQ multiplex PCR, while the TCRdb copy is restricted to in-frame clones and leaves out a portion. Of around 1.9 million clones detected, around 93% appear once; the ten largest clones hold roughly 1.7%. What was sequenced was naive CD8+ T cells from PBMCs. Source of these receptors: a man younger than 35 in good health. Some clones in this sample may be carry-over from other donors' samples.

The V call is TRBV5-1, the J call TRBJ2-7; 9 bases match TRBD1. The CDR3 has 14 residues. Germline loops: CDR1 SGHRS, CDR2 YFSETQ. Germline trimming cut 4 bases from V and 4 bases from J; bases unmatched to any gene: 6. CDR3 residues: CASSAPGQGYEQYF. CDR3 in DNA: TGCGCCAGCAGCGCGCCGGGACAGGGATACGAGCAGTACTTC. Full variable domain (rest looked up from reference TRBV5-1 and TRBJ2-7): KAGVTQTPRYLIKTRGQQVTLSCSPISGHRSVSWYQQTPGQGLQFLFEYFSETQRNKGNFPGRFSGRQFSNSRSEMNVSTLELGDSALYLCASSAPGQGYEQYFGPGTRLTVT.

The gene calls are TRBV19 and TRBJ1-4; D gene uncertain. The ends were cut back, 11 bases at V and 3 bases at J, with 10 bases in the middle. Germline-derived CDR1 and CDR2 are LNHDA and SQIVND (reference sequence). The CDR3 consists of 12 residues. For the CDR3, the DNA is TGTGCCGGGATTCAGCCTAATGAAAAACTGTTTTTT. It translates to CAGIQPNEKLFF.

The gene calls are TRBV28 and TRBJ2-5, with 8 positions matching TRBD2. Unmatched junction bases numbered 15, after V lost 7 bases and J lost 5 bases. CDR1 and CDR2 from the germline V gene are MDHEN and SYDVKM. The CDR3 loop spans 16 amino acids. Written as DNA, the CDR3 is TGTGCCAGCACCACTTTGGCGGGAGGTTGGTCGGAGACCCAGTACTTC. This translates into CASTTLAGGWSETQYF.

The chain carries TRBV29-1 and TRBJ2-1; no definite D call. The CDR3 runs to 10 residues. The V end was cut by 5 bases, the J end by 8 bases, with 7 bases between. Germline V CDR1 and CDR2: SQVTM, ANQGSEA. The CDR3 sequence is CSVILDEQFF. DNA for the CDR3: TGCAGCGTTATCTTAGATGAGCAGTTCTTC.

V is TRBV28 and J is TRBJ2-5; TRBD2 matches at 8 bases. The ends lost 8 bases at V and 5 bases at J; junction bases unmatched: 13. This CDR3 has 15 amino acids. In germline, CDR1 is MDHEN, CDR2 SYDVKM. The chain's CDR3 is CASDQERERGETQYF. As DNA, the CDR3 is TGTGCCAGCGACCAAGAGCGGGAGAGGGGGGAGACCCAGTACTTC.

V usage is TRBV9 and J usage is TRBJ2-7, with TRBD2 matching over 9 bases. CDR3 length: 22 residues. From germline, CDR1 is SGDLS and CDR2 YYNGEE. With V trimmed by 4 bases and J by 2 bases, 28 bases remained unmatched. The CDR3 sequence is CASSQGTGVPGLAHPYTYEQYF. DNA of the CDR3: TGTGCCAGCAGCCAAGGAACAGGGGTCCCGGGACTAGCCCACCCATATACCTACGAGCAGTACTTC.

CDR3 sequence (DNA): TGCGCCAGCAGCCAAGATCTGGGCAGGCGGAAAGAGGAGCAGTACTTC. Translated, it gives CASSQDLGRRKEEQYF. The chain recombines TRBV4-1 with TRBJ2-7; D remains ambiguous. The V and J ends lost 0 bases and 7 bases respectively, with 19 bases between them. CDR1 is MGHRA and CDR2 is YSYEKL in the germline V gene. The CDR3 spans 16 residues.

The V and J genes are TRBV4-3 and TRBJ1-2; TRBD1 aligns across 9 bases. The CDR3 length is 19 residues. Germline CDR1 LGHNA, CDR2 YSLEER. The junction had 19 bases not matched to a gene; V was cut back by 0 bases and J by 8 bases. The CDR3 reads CASSQDEFPGQGFSRGYTF. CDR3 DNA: TGCGCCAGCAGCCAAGATGAGTTTCCGGGACAGGGTTTTAGTCGGGGCTACACCTTC.

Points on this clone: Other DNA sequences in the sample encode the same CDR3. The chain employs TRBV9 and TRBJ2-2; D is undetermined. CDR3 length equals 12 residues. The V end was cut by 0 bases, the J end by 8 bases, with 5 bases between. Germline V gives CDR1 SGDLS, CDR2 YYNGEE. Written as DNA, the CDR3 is TGTGCCAGCAGCGTAGTGGCGGGGGAGCTGTTTTTT. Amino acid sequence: CASSVVAGELFF.

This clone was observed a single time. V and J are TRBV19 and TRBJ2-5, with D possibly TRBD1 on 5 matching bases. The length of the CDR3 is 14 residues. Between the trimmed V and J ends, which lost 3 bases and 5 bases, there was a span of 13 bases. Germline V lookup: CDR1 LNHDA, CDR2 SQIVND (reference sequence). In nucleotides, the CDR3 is TGTGCCAGTAGTATGTCCAGGGTCTACGAGACCCAGTACTTC. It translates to CASSMSRVYETQYF.

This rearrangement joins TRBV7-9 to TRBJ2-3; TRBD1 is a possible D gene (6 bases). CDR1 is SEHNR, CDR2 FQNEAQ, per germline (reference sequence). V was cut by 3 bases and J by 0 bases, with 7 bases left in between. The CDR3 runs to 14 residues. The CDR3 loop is CASSFRGSTDTQYF. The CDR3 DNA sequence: TGTGCCAGCAGCTTCAGGGGCAGCACAGATACGCAGTATTTT.

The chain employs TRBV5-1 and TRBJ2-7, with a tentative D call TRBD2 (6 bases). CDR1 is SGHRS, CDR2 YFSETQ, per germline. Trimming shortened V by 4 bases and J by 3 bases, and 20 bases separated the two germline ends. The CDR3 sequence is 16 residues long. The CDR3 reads CASSGALGTPFYEQYF. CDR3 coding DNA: TGCGCCAGCAGCGGCGCCTTAGGGACTCCCTTCTACGAGCAGTACTTC. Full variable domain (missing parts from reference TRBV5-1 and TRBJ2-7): KAGVTQTPRYLIKTRGQQVTLSCSPISGHRSVSWYQQTPGQGLQFLFEYFSETQRNKGNFPGRFSGRQFSNSRSEMNVSTLELGDSALYLCASSGALGTPFYEQYFGPGTRLTVT.

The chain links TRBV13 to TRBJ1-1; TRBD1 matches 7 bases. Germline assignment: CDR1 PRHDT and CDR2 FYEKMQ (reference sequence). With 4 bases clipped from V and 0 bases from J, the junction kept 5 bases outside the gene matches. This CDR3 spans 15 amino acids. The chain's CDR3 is CASSYGTDVNTEAFF. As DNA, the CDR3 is TGTGCCAGCAGCTATGGGACAGATGTGAACACTGAAGCTTTCTTT.

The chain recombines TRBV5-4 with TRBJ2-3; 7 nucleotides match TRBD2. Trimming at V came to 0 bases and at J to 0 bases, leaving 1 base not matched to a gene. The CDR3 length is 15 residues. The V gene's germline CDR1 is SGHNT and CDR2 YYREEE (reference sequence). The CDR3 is CASSLAGGSTDTQYF. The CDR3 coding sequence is TGTGCCAGCAGCTTGGCGGGAGGCAGCACAGATACGCAGTATTTT. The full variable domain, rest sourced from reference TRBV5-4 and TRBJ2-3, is ETGVTQSPTHLIKTRGQQVTLRCSSQSGHNTVSWYQQALGQGPQFIFQYYREEENGRGNFPPRFSGLQFPNYSSELNVNALELDDSALYLCASSLAGGSTDTQYFGPGTRLTVL.

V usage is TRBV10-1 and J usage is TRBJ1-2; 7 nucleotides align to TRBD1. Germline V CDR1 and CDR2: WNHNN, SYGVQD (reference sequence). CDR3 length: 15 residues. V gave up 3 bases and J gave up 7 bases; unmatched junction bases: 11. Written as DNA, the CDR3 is TGCGCCAGCAGTGAACATAGAGGGGGCGGAGGTGGCTACACCTTC. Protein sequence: CASSEHRGGGGGYTF.

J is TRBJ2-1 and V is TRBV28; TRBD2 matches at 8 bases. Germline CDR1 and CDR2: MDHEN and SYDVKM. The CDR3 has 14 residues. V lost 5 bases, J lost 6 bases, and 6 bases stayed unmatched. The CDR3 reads CASSQTSEGNEQFF. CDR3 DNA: TGTGCCAGCAGTCAGACTAGCGAGGGCAATGAGCAGTTCTTC.